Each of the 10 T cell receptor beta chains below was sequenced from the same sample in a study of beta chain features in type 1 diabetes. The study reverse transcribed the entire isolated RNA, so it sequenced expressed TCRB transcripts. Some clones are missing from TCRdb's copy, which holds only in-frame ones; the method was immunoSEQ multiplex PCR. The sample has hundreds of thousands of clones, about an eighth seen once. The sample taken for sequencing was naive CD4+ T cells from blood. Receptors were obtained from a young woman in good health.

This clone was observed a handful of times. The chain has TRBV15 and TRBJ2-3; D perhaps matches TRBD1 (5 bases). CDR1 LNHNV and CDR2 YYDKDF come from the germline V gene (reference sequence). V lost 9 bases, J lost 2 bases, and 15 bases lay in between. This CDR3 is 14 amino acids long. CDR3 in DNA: TGTGCCACAAACGGCAACAGGTACACAGATACGCAGTATTTT. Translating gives CATNGNRYTDTQYF.

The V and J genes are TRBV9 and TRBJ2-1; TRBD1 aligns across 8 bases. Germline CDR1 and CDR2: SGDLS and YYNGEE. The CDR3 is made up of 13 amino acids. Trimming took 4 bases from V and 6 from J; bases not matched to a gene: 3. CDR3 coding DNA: TGTGCCAGCAGCCAGACAGGGGCCAATGAGCAGTTCTTC. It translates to CASSQTGANEQFF.

DNA for the CDR3: TGTGCCAGCAGCCCGAACTTTGCCACAGATACGCAGTATTTT. It translates to CASSPNFATDTQYF. The rearrangement uses TRBV7-2 and TRBJ2-3; no clear D gene. Germline V gives CDR1 SGHTA, CDR2 FQGNSA. The CDR3 loop spans 14 amino acids. Between the trimmed V and J ends, which lost 5 bases and 2 bases, there was a span of 11 bases.

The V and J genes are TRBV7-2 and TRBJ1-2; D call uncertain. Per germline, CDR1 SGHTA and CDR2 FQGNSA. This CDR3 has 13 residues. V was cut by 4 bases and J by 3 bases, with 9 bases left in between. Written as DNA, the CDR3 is TGTGCCAGCAGCTCCCGCGGGGACTATGGCTACACCTTC. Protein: CASSSRGDYGYTF.

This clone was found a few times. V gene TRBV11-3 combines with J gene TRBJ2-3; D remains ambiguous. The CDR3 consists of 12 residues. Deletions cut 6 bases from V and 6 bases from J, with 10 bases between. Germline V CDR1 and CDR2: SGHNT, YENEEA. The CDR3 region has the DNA TGTGCCAGCAGTTCCCAACTGGATACGCAGTATTTT. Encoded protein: CASSSQLDTQYF.

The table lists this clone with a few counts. CDR3 bases: TGTGCCAGCAGCTCTGGACTGGCCAGGGAGACCCAGTACTTC. It translates to CASSSGLARETQYF. This chain connects TRBV7-2 to TRBJ2-5, with D perhaps TRBD2 (5 bases). This CDR3 has 14 residues. The V gene lost 4 bases and the J gene lost 5 bases, with 14 bases spanning the gap. Germline CDR1 reads SGHTA; CDR2 reads FQGNSA. The whole variable domain, remainder taken from reference TRBV7-2 and TRBJ2-5, is GAGVSQSPSNKVTEKGKDVELRCDPISGHTALYWYRQSLGQGLEFLIYFQGNSAPDKSGLPSDRFSAERTGGSVSTLTIQRTQQEDSAVYLCASSSGLARETQYFGPGTRLLVL.

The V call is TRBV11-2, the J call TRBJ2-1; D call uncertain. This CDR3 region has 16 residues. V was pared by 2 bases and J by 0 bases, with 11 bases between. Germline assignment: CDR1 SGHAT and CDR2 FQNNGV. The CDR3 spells CASSLMKLSSYNEQFF. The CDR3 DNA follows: TGTGCCAGCAGCTTAATGAAGTTAAGCTCCTACAATGAGCAGTTCTTC. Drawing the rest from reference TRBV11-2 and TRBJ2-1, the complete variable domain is EAGVAQSPRYKIIEKRQSVAFWCNPISGHATLYWYQQILGQGPKLLIQFQNNGVVDDSQLPKDRFSAERLKGVDSTLKIQPAKLEDSAVYLCASSLMKLSSYNEQFFGPGTRLTVL.

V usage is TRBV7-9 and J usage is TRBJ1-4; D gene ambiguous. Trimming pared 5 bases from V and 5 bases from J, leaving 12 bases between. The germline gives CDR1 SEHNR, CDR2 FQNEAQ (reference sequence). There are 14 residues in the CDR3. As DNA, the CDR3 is TGTGCCAGCAGCCATCGCCGATCGAATGAAAAACTGTTTTTT. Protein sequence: CASSHRRSNEKLFF. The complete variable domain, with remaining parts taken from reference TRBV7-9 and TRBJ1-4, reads DTGVSQNPRHKITKRGQNVTFRCDPISEHNRLYWYRQTLGQGPEFLTYFQNEAQLEKSRLLSDRFSAERPKGSFSTLEIQRTEQGDSAMYLCASSHRRSNEKLFFGSGTQLSVL.

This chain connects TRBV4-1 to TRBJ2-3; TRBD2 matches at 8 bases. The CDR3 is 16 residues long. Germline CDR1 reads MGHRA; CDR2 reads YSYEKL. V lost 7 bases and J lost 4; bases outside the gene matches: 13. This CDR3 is CASTPRVAGYADTQYF. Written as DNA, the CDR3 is TGCGCCAGCACCCCGAGAGTAGCGGGGTATGCAGATACGCAGTATTTT.

The CDR3 nucleotides read TGCGCCAGCAGTCCCCGGGACAGGGATTCAGGTCAGCCCCAGCATTTT. Protein product: CASSPRDRDSGQPQHF. This rearrangement joins TRBV23-1 to TRBJ1-5, with 9 bases matching TRBD1. TRBV23-1 is an ORF for which the function is uncertain. The J segment lost 6 bases and the V segment lost 4 bases, leaving 10 bases of the junction unmatched. The CDR3 has 16 amino acids.